This T cell receptor (beta chain) was documented in a study of cytomegalovirus exposure and HLA in healthy donors. Overall study findings and caveats: A later analysis found most CMV-associated TCR beta chains apparently HLA-restricted.

The germline CDR1 and CDR2 sequences are SGHAT and FQDESV (reference sequence). V was pared by 6 bases and J by 6 bases, with 13 bases of the junction left unmatched. There are 16 residues in the CDR3. Of note for this clone: Its antigen is not known.

PCR was performed using 60 Vbeta and 13 Jbeta primers. TCRdb's copy holds only in-frame clones and misses some; the assay was immunoSEQ multiplex PCR. The sample carries 170,000 or so clones, roughly 86% recorded once. This receptor was identified in a girl aged 10-17 years in good health and CMV-seropositive. Sample: PBMCs. The V call is TRBV11-1, the J call TRBJ2-3, with 9 bases identical to TRBD2. This CDR3 is CASSMALAGGPDTQYF. CDR3 in DNA: TGTGCCAGCAGTATGGCCCTGGCGGGGGGGCCGGATACGCAGTATTTT.